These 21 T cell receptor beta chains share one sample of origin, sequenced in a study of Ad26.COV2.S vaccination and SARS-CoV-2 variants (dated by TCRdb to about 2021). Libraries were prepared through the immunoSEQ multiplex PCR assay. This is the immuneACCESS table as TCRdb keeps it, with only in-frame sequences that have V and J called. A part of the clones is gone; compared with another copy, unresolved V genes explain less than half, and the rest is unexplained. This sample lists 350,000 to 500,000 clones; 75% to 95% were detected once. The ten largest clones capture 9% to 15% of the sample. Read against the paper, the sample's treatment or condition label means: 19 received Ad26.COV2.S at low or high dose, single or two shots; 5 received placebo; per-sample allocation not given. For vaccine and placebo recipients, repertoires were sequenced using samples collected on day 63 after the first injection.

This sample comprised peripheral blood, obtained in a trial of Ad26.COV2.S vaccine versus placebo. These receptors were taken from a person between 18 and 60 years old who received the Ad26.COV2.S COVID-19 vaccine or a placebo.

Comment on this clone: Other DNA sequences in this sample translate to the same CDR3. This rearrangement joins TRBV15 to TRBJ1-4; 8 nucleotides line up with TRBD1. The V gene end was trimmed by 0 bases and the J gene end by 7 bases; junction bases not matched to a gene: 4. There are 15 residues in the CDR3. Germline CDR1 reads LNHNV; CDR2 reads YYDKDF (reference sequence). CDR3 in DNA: TGTGCCACCAGCAGAGAAGGACAGGGAGGTGAAAAACTGTTTTTT. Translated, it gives CATSREGQGGEKLFF.

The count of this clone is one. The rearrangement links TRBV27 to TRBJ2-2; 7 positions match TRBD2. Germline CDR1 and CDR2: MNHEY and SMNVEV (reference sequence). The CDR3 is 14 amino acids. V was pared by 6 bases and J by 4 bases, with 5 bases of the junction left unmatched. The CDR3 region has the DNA TGTGCCAGCAGAGCGGGACTCCTCACCGGGGAGCTGTTTTTT. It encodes CASRAGLLTGELFF.

The CDR3 region is CSVEDGGTGNTIYF. The DNA of the CDR3 is TGCAGCGTTGAAGATGGAGGTACGGGAAACACCATATATTTT. The chain carries TRBV29-1 and TRBJ1-3; D not resolved. V lost 0 bases, J lost 4 bases, and 10 bases lay in between. The germline V gene encodes CDR1 SQVTM and CDR2 ANQGSEA. The length of the CDR3 is 14 residues. Filled out from reference TRBV29-1 and TRBJ1-3, the complete variable domain reads SAVISQKPSRDICQRGTSLTIQCQVDSQVTMMFWYRQQPGQSLTLIATANQGSEATYESGFVIDKFPISRPNLTFSTLTVSNMSPEDSSIYLCSVEDGGTGNTIYFGEGSWLTVV.

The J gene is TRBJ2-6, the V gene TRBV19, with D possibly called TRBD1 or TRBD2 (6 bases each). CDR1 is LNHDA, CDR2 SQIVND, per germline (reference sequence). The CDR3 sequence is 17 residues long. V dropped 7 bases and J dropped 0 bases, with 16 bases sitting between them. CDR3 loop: CASTGGQGSSGANVLTF. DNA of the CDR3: TGTGCCAGTACCGGGGGCCAGGGGAGCTCTGGGGCCAACGTCCTGACTTTC. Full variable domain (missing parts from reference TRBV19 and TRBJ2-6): DGGITQSPKYLFRKEGQNVTLSCEQNLNHDAMYWYRQDPGQGLRLIYYSQIVNDFQKGDIAEGYSVSREKKESFPLTVTSAQKNPTAFYLCASTGGQGSSGANVLTFGAGSRLTVL.

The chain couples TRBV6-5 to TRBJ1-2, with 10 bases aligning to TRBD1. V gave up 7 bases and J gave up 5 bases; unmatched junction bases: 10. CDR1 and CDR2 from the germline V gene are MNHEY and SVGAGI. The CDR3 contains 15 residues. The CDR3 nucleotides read TGTGCCAGCACCCGAAACTCGGGACAGGGGTATGGCTACACCTTC. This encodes CASTRNSGQGYGYTF.

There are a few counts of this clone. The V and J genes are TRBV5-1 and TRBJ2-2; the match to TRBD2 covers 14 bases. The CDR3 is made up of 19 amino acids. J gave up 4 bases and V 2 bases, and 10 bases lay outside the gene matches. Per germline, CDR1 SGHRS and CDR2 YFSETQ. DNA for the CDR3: TGCGCCAGCAGCTTCTCCGGGACTAGCGGGAGATACTTCACCGGGGAGCTGTTTTTT. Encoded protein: CASSFSGTSGRYFTGELFF. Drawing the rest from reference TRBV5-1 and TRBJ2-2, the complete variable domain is KAGVTQTPRYLIKTRGQQVTLSCSPISGHRSVSWYQQTPGQGLQFLFEYFSETQRNKGNFPGRFSGRQFSNSRSEMNVSTLELGDSALYLCASSFSGTSGRYFTGELFFGEGSRLTVL.

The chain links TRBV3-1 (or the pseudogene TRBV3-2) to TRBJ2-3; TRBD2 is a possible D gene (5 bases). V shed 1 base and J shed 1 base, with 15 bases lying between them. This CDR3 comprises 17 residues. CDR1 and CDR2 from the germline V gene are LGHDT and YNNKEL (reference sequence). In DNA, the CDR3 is TGTGCCAGCAGCCAAGTTTCCGGGCGGGTCGGCACAGATACGCAGTATTTT. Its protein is CASSQVSGRVGTDTQYF.

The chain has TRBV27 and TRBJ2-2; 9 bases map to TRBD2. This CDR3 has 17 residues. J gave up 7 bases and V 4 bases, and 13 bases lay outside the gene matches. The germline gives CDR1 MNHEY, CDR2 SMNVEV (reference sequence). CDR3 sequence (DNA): TGTGCCAGCAGTTACAGATTAGCGGGAGTACGTAACGGGGAGCTGTTTTTT. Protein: CASSYRLAGVRNGELFF.

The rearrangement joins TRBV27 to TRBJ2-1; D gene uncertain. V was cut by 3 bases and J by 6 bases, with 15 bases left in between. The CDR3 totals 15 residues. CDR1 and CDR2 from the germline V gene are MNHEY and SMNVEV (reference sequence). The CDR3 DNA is TGTGCCAGCAGTTTGCTGGGCAAGGGTTCCAATGAGCAGTTCTTC. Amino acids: CASSLLGKGSNEQFF.

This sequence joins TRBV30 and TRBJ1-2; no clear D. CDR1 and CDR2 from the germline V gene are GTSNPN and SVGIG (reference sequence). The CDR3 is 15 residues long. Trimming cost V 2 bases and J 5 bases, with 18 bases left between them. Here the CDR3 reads CAWSQEPLTTYGYTF. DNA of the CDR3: TGTGCCTGGAGTCAGGAGCCCCTTACTACTTATGGCTACACCTTC.

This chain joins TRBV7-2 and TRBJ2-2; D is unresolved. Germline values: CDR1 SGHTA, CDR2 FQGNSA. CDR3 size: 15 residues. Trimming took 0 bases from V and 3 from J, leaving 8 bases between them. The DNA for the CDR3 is TGTGCCAGCAGCTTAGCGGGGTCGGACACCGGGGAGCTGTTTTTT. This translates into CASSLAGSDTGELFF.

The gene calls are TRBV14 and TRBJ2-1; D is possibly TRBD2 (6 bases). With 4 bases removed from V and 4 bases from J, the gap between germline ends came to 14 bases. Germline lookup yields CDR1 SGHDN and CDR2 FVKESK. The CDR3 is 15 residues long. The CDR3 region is CASSPPGSGYNEQFF. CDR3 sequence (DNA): TGTGCCAGCAGCCCTCCGGGGAGCGGGTACAATGAGCAGTTCTTC.

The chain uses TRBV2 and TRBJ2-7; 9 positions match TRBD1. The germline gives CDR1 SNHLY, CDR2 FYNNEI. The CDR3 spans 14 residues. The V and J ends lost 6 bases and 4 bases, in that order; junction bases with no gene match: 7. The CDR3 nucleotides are TGTGCCAGCAGGCCCACAGGGGGCCGGTACGAGCAGTACTTC. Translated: CASRPTGGRYEQYF.

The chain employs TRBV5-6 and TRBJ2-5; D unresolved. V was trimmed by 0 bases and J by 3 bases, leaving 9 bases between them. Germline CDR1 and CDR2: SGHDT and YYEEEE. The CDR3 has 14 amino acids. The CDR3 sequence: CASSLVEREETQYF. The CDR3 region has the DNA TGTGCCAGCAGCTTGGTAGAGCGAGAAGAGACCCAGTACTTC.

CDR3 sequence: CASSVGTGSWNTEAFF. CDR3 DNA sequence: TGTGCCAGCAGCGTAGGGACAGGGTCTTGGAACACTGAAGCTTTCTTT. The V and J genes are TRBV9 and TRBJ1-1; TRBD1 aligns across 8 bases. CDR3 length: 16 residues. CDR1 is SGDLS, CDR2 YYNGEE, per germline. The ends lost 0 bases at V and 1 base at J; junction bases unmatched: 5.

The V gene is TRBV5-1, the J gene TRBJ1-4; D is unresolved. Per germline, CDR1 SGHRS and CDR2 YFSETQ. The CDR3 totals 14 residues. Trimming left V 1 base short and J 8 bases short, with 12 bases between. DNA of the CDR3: TGCGCCAGCAGCTTGTCCGGGGTCGACGAAAAACTGTTTTTT. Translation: CASSLSGVDEKLFF.

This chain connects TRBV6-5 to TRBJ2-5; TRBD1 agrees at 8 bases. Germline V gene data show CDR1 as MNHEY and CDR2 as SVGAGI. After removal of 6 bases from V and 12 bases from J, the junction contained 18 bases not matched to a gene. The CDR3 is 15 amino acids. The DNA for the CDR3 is TGTGCCAGCAGCCAGAGAGTCGACAGGGGCAAAGATAAGTACTTC. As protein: CASSQRVDRGKDKYF.

Written as DNA, the CDR3 is TGCGCCAGCAGCTTCCGGGGATTAGCCAACAGGGTGAACACTGAAGCTTTCTTT. Its translation is CASSFRGLANRVNTEAFF. The chain links TRBV5-1 to TRBJ1-1; D perhaps matches TRBD1 (6 bases). Germline V gives CDR1 SGHRS, CDR2 YFSETQ. The CDR3 totals 18 residues. Trimming removed 2 bases from V and 0 bases from J, with 20 bases in between.

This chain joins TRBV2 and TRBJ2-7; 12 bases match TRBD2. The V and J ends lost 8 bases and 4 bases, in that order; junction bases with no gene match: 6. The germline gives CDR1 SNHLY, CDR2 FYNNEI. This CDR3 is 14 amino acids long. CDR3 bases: TGTGCCAGCCCAGGACTAGCGGGATTATACGAGCAGTACTTC. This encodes CASPGLAGLYEQYF.

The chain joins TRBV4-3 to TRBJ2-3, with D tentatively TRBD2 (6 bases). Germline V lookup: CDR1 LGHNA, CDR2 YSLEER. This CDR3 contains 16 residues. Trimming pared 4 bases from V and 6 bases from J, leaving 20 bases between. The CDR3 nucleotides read TGCGCCAGCAGCCCCGAGGGAGCCGGGAGTGGGGATACGCAGTATTTT. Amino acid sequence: CASSPEGAGSGDTQYF.

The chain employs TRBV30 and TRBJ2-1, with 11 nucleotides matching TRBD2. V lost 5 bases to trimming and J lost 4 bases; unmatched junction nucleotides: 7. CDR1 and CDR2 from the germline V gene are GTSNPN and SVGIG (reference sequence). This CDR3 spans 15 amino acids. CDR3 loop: CAWDSGTSGYNEQFF. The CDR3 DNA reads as TGTGCCTGGGACTCCGGGACTAGCGGTTACAATGAGCAGTTCTTC. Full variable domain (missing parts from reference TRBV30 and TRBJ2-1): SQTIHQWPATLVQPVGSPLSLECTVEGTSNPNLYWYRQAAGRGLQLLFYSVGIGQISSEVPQNLSASRPQDRQFILSSKKLLLSDSGFYLCAWDSGTSGYNEQFFGPGTRLTVL.